This TCR beta chain derives from a study of pediatric ulcerative colitis (dated by TCRdb to between 2018 and 2020). For context, the study as a whole: Some 10 newly diagnosed, treatment-naive pediatric ulcerative colitis patients and a few non-IBD control children each provided paired blood and rectal samples.

During colonoscopy, one to two pinch biopsies were obtained from the rectum for research. In controls, colonoscopy was performed for suspected IBD, macroscopically and histologically normal endoscopy was observed, and no IBD diagnosis was made within the following year. Before DNA isolation, rectal biopsies were subjected to proteinase K digestion. The Wizard kit (Promega) was used to extract genomic DNA from the blood and intestinal samples. Relative to germline, V is 3 bases shorter and J is 4 bases shorter, with 7 bases between their ends. The CDR3 has 12 amino acids, counting the end cysteine and phenylalanine. Only the CDR3 DNA is retained, 36 bases long and in frame from the first base. The germline V gene supplies CDR1 MDHEN and CDR2 SYDVKM. Points on this clone: The clone's antigen remains unknown. Per-base qualities were not stored, and no clone one base away is much larger.

The research as a whole found: Features of the rectal repertoire distinguished controls, mild-moderate colitis patients and acute severe colitis patients, and in acute severe colitis rectal diversity was lower because of clonal expansions. For technical reasons, substantially fewer templates were yielded by the blood samples of two patients, and these blood samples were excluded from blood-rectal overlap analysis. Because repertoires came from total lymphocyte DNA, patterns in rare subsets such as regulatory T cells may not be reflected. Only a handful of individuals were included in the healthy control group, which was small. A couple of rectal CDR3 clonotypes were present in all ulcerative colitis patients and in none of the controls. Rectal pinch biopsies may have included blood-derived T cells, especially in patients with overt colitis. Clonal overlap between a subject's own blood and rectum was significantly greater in ulcerative colitis patients than in controls, which suggests more T cell trafficking to inflamed tissue.

Through the immunoSEQ TRB Survey service, multiplex V and J primers were used to amplify rearranged CDR3 beta regions from genomic DNA. To keep depth equal across samples, survey-level sequencing depth of up to 500,000 reads per sample was applied. The libraries were purified and pooled, then sequenced using Illumina technology. In the authors' own workflow: Productive clonality, sample overlap, pairwise scatters, CDR3 beta length, V/D/J gene usage and productiveness were all assessed with the immunoSEQ online tools. Calculated diversity was defined as the number of unique rearrangements divided by total templates, multiplied by 100, and Shannon and Simpson indices were computed as well. Z-score normalized data were analyzed by principal component analysis with the R prcomp function and the ggbiplot package. Blood-rectal clonal overlap within each subject was quantified with Morisita's index. The source is immuneACCESS, and TCRdb retained only in-frame sequences with V and J called. Part of the clones is not carried over; for the studies checked, unresolved V genes explain less than half of this, and the remainder is unexplained. That table is the source of V, J and clone size, and D and trimming were worked out from the DNA. The sample yields more than 9,000 clones; around four fifths were counted once. 3% to 5% of the sample comes from the top ten.

Sequencing used gut tissue. The receptor chain draws on TRBV28 and TRBJ2-7; no D gene is confidently identified. This clonotype originated in a girl aged 5-17 years who was a control in a study of pediatric ulcerative colitis. The nucleotide sequence is given as TGTGCCAGCAGTTTTGGGTCTTACGAGCAGTACTTC. Its protein product is CASSFGSYEQYF.